The 5 T cell receptor beta chains below all came from one sample that was sequenced in a study of neurological immune-mediated disorders. TCRdb ran MiXCR on the 5' RACE reads and lists one entry per CDR3 protein. The data contain about 70,000 distinct CDR3 sequences, approximately 3.3% of them seen just once; the ten biggest clones take up about 5.5%. The sample was PBMCs. The receptors here all came from a woman aged 45-60 years with multiple sclerosis.

This clonotype was recorded many times. The chain employs TRBV20-1 and TRBJ1-1, with 7 bases lining up with TRBD1. This CDR3 is 13 amino acids long. V trimming: 5 bases; J trimming: 0 bases; junction bases outside the gene matches: 3. Germline V CDR1 and CDR2: DFQATT, SNEGSKA (reference sequence). The CDR3 loop reads CSAATGLNTEAFF. DNA for the CDR3: TGCAGTGCTGCGACAGGGCTGAACACTGAAGCTTTCTTT.

This clonotype showed up many times. The V and J genes are TRBV20-1 and TRBJ2-2, with D perhaps being TRBD1 or TRBD2 (5 bases each). Between the trimmed V and J ends, which lost 3 bases and 4 bases, there was a span of 24 bases. The CDR3 has 18 amino acids. The germline V gene has CDR1 DFQATT and CDR2 SNEGSKA (reference sequence). CDR3 amino acids: CSARQARGRLLGTGELFF. In DNA form, the CDR3 reads TGCAGTGCTAGGCAGGCCCGGGGCAGGTTGCTGGGCACCGGGGAGCTGTTTTTT.

This clonotype appeared many times. V and J are TRBV20-1 and TRBJ1-1; D not certain. The germline V and J ends were trimmed by 6 bases and 2 bases, with 13 bases remaining between them. This CDR3 has 13 residues. From germline, CDR1 is DFQATT and CDR2 SNEGSKA (reference sequence). The DNA of the CDR3 is TGCAGTGCCTTTATTAGAGGTAACACTGAAGCTTTCTTT. Translation: CSAFIRGNTEAFF.

There are many counts of this clonotype. The genes are TRBV15 and TRBJ2-1; no reliable D call. CDR3 length equals 12 residues. Trimming pared 0 bases from V and 15 bases from J, leaving 12 bases between. Germline V CDR1 and CDR2: LNHNV, YYDKDF (reference sequence). The CDR3 DNA sequence: TGTGCCACCAGCAGAGATCGGCGAGTTCTGTTCTTC. Its protein is CATSRDRRVLFF.

Many counts were recorded for this clonotype. J is TRBJ1-5 and V is TRBV2, with TRBD1 identical over 11 bases. The CDR3 totals 14 residues. Germline CDR1 SNHLY, CDR2 FYNNEI. J gave up 7 bases and V 6 bases, and 5 bases lay outside the gene matches. The CDR3 DNA follows: TGTGCCAGCAGCATGGGACAGGGGGGGCAGCCCCAGCATTTT. It is translated as CASSMGQGGQPQHF.